Following are 8 T cell receptor beta chains from one sample sequenced in a study of blood T cell repertoires in COVID-19. Produced via immunoSEQ multiplex PCR; TCRdb's table is partial and in-frame only. The repertoire includes 100,000 to 150,000 clones, roughly 89% of them detected once, and 2% to 2.5% sits in the top ten. Sequenced: peripheral blood. The receptors were sampled from a woman between 50 and 59 years old with acute or convalescent COVID-19.

This rearrangement joins TRBV7-8 to TRBJ1-2; 10 nucleotides agree with TRBD1. The germline V gene has CDR1 SGHVS and CDR2 FQNEAQ. Unmatched junction bases numbered 9, after V lost 5 bases and J lost 6 bases. The CDR3 consists of 15 residues. The CDR3 region is CASSLLGQGLDGYTF. CDR3 in DNA: TGTGCCAGCAGCCTCTTGGGACAGGGGTTGGATGGCTACACCTTC. The variable domain in full, completed from reference TRBV7-8 and TRBJ1-2, reads GAGVSQSPRYKVAKRGQDVALRCDPISGHVSLFWYQQALGQGPEFLTYFQNEAQLDKSGLPSDRFFAERPEGSVSTLKIQRTQQEDSAVYLCASSLLGQGLDGYTFGSGTRLTVV.

The chain is built from TRBV19 and TRBJ2-7, with 8 bases matching TRBD1. After removal of 3 bases from V and 5 bases from J, the junction contained 3 bases not matched to a gene. Germline CDR1 LNHDA, CDR2 SQIVND (reference sequence). The CDR3 consists of 13 residues. CDR3 region: CASSITGGNEQYF. DNA of the CDR3: TGTGCCAGTAGTATTACAGGGGGGAACGAGCAGTACTTC. Filled out from reference TRBV19 and TRBJ2-7, the complete variable domain reads DGGITQSPKYLFRKEGQNVTLSCEQNLNHDAMYWYRQDPGQGLRLIYYSQIVNDFQKGDIAEGYSVSREKKESFPLTVTSAQKNPTAFYLCASSITGGNEQYFGPGTRLTVT.

This chain joins TRBV5-4 and TRBJ1-1, with D unresolved. The germline gives CDR1 SGHNT, CDR2 YYREEE (reference sequence). The CDR3 is made up of 14 amino acids. V was pared by 3 bases and J by 4 bases, with 13 bases between. In DNA, the CDR3 is TGTGCCAGCAGCTCTATTACCTCGGGCACTGAAGCTTTCTTT. This sequence encodes CASSSITSGTEAFF.

The chain carries TRBV27 and TRBJ2-1; D is possibly TRBD1 (6 bases). Germline CDR1 MNHEY, CDR2 SMNVEV (reference sequence). The CDR3 sequence is 15 residues long. The V end lost 4 bases, the J end lost 1 base, and 11 bases lay between the germline ends. The CDR3 bases are TGTGCCAGCAGTTACGACAGGCGATCCTACAATGAGCAGTTCTTC. Its protein is CASSYDRRSYNEQFF.

The V gene is TRBV19, the J gene TRBJ1-4; TRBD1 might be the D (6 bases). Trimming left V 11 bases short and J 3 bases short, with 13 bases between. Germline V gives CDR1 LNHDA, CDR2 SQIVND (reference sequence). This CDR3 contains 13 residues. In DNA, the CDR3 is TGTGCCTCGGACAGTGGGGCTAATGAAAAACTGTTTTTT. It translates to CASDSGANEKLFF.

This sequence joins TRBV18 and TRBJ2-1; TRBD2 matches 10 bases. The CDR3 is 15 residues long. Germline V gene sequence: CDR1 KGHSH, CDR2 LQKENI. Trimming removed 3 bases from V and 7 bases from J; junction bases left unmatched: 6. The CDR3 nucleotides are TGTGCCAGCTCACCCGGGACTAGCGTCCTTAATGAGCAGTTCTTC. As protein: CASSPGTSVLNEQFF.

The chain joins TRBV3-1 (or the pseudogene TRBV3-2) to TRBJ2-7; 9 positions match TRBD2. This CDR3 spans 20 amino acids. The V gene end was trimmed by 3 bases and the J gene end by 3 bases; junction bases not matched to a gene: 21. Per germline, CDR1 LGHDT and CDR2 YNNKEL (reference sequence). DNA of the CDR3: TGTGCCAGCAGCCATGGAGGCGGGAGGGCCAACTTCCGCTACTACTACGAGCAGTACTTC. The encoded protein is CASSHGGGRANFRYYYEQYF.

This sequence joins TRBV9 and TRBJ2-2; 12 bases are shared with TRBD2. Germline V CDR1 and CDR2: SGDLS, YYNGEE. The CDR3 is 17 amino acids. V was pared by 3 bases and J by 6 bases, with 9 bases of the junction left unmatched. CDR3 residues: CASSAQSTSGGSGELFF. Here the CDR3 DNA reads TGTGCCAGCAGCGCCCAGTCAACTAGCGGGGGGTCCGGGGAGCTGTTTTTT.